This TCR beta chain is from a study of regulatory T cells in long-lasting Graves disease. Study information: Duration of antithyroid drug therapy among newly diagnosed Graves' patients was under 3 months.

With iRepertoire HTBI primers and Arm-PCR of CDR3 regions, TCR beta libraries were built. TCRdb itself ran the multiplex PCR reads through MiXCR, one entry per CDR3 protein. The sample lists some 560,000 distinct CDR3 sequences; about 16% were seen once. This CDR3 is 15 amino acids long. Germline CDR1 SGHAT, CDR2 FQNNGV. Trimming removed 2 bases at V and 2 bases at J, with 11 bases between. Time point reported: newly diagnosed GD, antithyroid drugs for less than 3 months. The TCR library was prepared using RNA isolated from PBMCs. The patients included were those that came from an endocrinology department in Xi'an, China. This clonotype was seen many times. These same data were also listed under a study on T cells in Graves' hyperthyroidism and ophthalmopathy. That source reports: Using the HTBI primer set, a first-round RT-PCR was run on the TCR CDR3. The majority of expanded thyroid clonotypes above 0.001 also appeared in blood.

The sequencing used peripheral blood mononuclear cells (PBMCs), collected at new diagnosis, from a patient treated with antithyroid drugs. The source is a woman aged 35 to 60 with Graves disease. The genes are TRBV11-2 and TRBJ2-3; D possibly corresponds to TRBD2 (5 bases). CDR3 DNA sequence: TGTGCCAGCAGCTTACAAGGACTCCCCACAGATACGCAGTATTTT. This gives the protein CASSLQGLPTDTQYF.